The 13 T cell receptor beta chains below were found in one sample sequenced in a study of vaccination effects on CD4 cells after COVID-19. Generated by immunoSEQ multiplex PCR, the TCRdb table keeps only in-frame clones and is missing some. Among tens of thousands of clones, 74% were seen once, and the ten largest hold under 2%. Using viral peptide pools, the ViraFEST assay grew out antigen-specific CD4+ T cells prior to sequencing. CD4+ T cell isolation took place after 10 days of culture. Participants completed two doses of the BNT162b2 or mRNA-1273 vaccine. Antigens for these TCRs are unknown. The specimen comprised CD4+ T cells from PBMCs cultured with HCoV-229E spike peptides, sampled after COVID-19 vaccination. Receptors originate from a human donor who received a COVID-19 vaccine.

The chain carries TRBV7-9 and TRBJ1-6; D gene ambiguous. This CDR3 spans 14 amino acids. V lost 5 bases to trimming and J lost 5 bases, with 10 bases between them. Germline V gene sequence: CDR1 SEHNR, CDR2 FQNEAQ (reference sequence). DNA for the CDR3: TGTGCCAGCAGCCCCACTGCGGATAATTCACCCCTCCACTTT. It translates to CASSPTADNSPLHF.

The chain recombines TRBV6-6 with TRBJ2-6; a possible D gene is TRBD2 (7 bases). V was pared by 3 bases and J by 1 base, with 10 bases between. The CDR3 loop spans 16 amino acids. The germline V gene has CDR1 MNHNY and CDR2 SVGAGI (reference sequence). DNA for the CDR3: TGTGCCAGCAGTTATGGGGGGGCGTCTGGGGCCAACGTCCTGACTTTC. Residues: CASSYGGASGANVLTF.

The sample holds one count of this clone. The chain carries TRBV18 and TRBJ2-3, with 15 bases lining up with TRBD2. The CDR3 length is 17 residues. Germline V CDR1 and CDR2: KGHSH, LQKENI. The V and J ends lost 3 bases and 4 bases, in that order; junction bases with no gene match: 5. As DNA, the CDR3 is TGTGCCAGCTCACCTGGACTAGCGGGGGGGCCGTCAGATACGCAGTATTTT. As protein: CASSPGLAGGPSDTQYF.

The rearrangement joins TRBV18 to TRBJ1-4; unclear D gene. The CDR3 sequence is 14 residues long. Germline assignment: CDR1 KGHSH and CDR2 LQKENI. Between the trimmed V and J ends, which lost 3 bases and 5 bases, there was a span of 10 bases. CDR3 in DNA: TGTGCCAGCTCACCGGGGAGGCTAAATGAAAAACTGTTTTTT. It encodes CASSPGRLNEKLFF.

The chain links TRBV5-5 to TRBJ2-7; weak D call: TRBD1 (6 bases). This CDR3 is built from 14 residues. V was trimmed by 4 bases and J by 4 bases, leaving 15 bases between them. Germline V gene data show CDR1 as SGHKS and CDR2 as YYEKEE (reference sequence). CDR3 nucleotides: TGTGCCAGCAGCCGGGACATCCGCGCTTACGAGCAGTACGTC. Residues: CASSRDIRAYEQYV.

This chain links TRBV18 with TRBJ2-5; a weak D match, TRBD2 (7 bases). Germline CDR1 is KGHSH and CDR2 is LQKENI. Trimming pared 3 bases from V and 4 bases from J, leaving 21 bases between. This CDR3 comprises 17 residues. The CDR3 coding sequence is TGTGCCAGCTCACCGACTGGGGGGGCAGGGATCCGAGAGACCCAGTACTTC. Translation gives CASSPTGGAGIRETQYF.

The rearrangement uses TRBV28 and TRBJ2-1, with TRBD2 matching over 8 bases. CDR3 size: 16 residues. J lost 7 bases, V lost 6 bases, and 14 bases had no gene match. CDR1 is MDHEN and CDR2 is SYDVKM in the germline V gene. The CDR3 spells CASRLISGGATNEQFF. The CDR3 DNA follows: TGTGCCAGCAGACTTATTTCGGGGGGGGCAACGAATGAGCAGTTCTTC.

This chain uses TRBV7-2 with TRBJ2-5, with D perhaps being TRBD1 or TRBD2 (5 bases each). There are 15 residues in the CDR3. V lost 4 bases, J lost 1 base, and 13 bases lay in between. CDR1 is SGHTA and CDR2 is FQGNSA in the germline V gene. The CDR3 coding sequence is TGTGCCAGCAGCTCAACGGGACGGATCCAAGAGACCCAGTACTTC. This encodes CASSSTGRIQETQYF.

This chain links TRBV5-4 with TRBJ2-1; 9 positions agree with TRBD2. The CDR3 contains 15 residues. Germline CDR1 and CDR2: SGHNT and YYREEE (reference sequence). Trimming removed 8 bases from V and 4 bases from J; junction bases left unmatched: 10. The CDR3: CARSHGGGVYNEQFF. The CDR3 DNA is TGTGCCAGGTCCCATGGCGGGGGGGTTTACAATGAGCAGTTCTTC.

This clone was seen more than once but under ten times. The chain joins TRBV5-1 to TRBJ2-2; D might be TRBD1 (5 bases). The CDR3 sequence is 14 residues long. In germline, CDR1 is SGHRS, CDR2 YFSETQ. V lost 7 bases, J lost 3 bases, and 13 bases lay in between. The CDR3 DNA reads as TGCGCCAGCCGAATGACAGAATACACCGGGGAGCTGTTTTTT. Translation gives CASRMTEYTGELFF. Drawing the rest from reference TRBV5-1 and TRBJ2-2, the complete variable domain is KAGVTQTPRYLIKTRGQQVTLSCSPISGHRSVSWYQQTPGQGLQFLFEYFSETQRNKGNFPGRFSGRQFSNSRSEMNVSTLELGDSALYLCASRMTEYTGELFFGEGSRLTVL.

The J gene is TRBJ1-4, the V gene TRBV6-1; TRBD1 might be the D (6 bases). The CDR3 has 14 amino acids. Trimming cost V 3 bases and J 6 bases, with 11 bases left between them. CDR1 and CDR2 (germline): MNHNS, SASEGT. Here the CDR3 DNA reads TGTGCCAGCAGTGATGGGGGCGTCGATGAAAAACTGTTTTTT. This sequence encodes CASSDGGVDEKLFF.

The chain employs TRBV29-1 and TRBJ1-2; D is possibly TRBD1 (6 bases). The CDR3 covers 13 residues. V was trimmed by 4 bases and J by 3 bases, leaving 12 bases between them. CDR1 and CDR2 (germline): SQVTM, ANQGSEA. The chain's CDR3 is CSVGAGVDYGYTF. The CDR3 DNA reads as TGCAGCGTTGGAGCAGGGGTGGACTATGGCTACACCTTC.

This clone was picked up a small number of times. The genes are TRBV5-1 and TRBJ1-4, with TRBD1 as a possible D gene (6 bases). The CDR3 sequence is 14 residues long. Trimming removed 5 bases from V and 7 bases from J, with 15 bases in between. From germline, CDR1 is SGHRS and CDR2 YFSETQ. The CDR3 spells CASSPRDTSEKLFF. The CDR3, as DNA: TGCGCCAGCAGTCCCAGGGACACGAGTGAAAAACTGTTTTTT.